Shown below are 5 T cell receptor beta chains from a single sample sequenced in a study of T cells in localized non-small cell lung cancer. Generated by immunoSEQ multiplex PCR, the TCRdb table keeps only in-frame clones and is missing some. This repertoire shows under 40,000 clones, 90% to 95% found once; its top ten account for around 8%. The sample here was peripheral blood, taken before any cancer treatment. Receptors were obtained from a female donor at least 60 years old with stage I lung adenocarcinoma.

This rearrangement joins TRBV5-6 to TRBJ1-2; D may be TRBD1 (6 bases). The CDR3 length is 15 residues. Germline V gene lookup returns CDR1 SGHDT and CDR2 YYEEEE. V was shortened by 2 bases and J by 0 bases, with 11 bases between the two germline ends. The CDR3 reads CASSLQGRANYGYTF. As DNA, the CDR3 is TGTGCCAGCAGCTTACAGGGACGAGCTAACTATGGCTACACCTTC.

The V call is TRBV6-1, the J call TRBJ1-3, with D possibly TRBD1 on 5 matching bases. The germline V and J ends were trimmed by 10 bases and 4 bases, with 11 bases remaining between them. Germline-derived CDR1 and CDR2 are MNHNS and SASEGT. The CDR3 contains 12 residues. The CDR3 sequence is CATGDLGNTIYF. As DNA, the CDR3 is TGTGCCACCGGGGACCTCGGAAACACCATATATTTT.

The genes are TRBV5-1 and TRBJ2-5; D may be TRBD1 (5 bases). The CDR3 is 13 amino acids. Trimming took 0 bases from V and 5 from J, leaving 8 bases between them. CDR1 SGHRS and CDR2 YFSETQ come from the germline V gene. In nucleotides, the CDR3 is TGCGCCAGCAGCTTGGTCCCAGGGGAGACCCAGTACTTC. This gives the protein CASSLVPGETQYF. The entire variable domain, with the rest obtained from reference TRBV5-1 and TRBJ2-5, is as follows: KAGVTQTPRYLIKTRGQQVTLSCSPISGHRSVSWYQQTPGQGLQFLFEYFSETQRNKGNFPGRFSGRQFSNSRSEMNVSTLELGDSALYLCASSLVPGETQYFGPGTRLLVL.

This chain joins TRBV7-7 and TRBJ2-1, with 8 bases matching TRBD2. Germline assignment: CDR1 SSHAT and CDR2 FNYEAQ (reference sequence). The CDR3 is 15 amino acids. V shed 1 base, J shed 6 bases, and the junction held 5 bases outside the gene matches. The CDR3 here is CASSLGSGRTNEQFF. CDR3 DNA sequence: TGTGCCAGCAGCTTAGGGAGCGGGAGAACCAATGAGCAGTTCTTC.

This clone was counted once. This chain links TRBV6-6 with TRBJ2-2; D possibly corresponds to TRBD2 (6 bases). This CDR3 contains 15 residues. The ends were cut back, 2 bases at V and 4 bases at J, with 11 bases in the middle. Germline values: CDR1 MNHNY, CDR2 SVGAGI (reference sequence). The CDR3 coding sequence is TGTGCCAGCAGTTACGGCAGGGAGGCCACCGGGGAGCTGTTTTTT. Protein: CASSYGREATGELFF.